The clone carrying this T cell receptor beta chain came up a few times. The CDR3 totals 15 residues. Unmatched junction bases numbered 6, after V lost 5 bases and J lost 1 base. Germline CDR1 and CDR2: MNHEY and SMNVEV (reference sequence). These data are taken from a study of T cell changes during pregnancy in multiple sclerosis. The protocol was immunoSEQ multiplex PCR, while the TCRdb copy is restricted to in-frame clones and leaves out a portion. The sample has 38,000 or so clones, nearly 90% seen once. The rearrangement links TRBV27 to TRBJ1-1, with 8 bases that match TRBD1. This sample comprised CD4+ T cells from peripheral blood mononuclear cells, obtained in the second trimester of pregnancy. This TCR derives from a female donor with multiple sclerosis, enrolled in a pregnancy study. The CDR3 sequence: CASSGTGHSNTEAFF. The CDR3 bases are TGTGCCAGCAGTGGGACAGGCCACTCGAACACTGAAGCTTTCTTT.